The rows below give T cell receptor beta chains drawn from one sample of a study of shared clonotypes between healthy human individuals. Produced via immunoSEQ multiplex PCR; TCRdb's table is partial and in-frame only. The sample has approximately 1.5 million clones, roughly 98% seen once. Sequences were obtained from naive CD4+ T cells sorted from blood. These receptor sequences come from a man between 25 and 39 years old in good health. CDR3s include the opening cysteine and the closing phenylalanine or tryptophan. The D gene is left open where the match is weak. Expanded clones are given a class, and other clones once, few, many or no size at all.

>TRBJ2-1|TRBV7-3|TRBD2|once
TGTGCCAGCAGCTCCGCAGCGGGAGGGCTCAGTGAGCAGTTCTTC
CASSSAAGGLSEQFF
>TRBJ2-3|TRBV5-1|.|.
TGCGCCAGCAGCCTCGGGACCGATTCTACGCAGTATTTT
CASSLGTDSTQYF
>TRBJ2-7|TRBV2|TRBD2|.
TGTGCCAGCAGTTCTTATAGCGGGAGCGATTTCTACGAGCAGTACTTC
CASSSYSGSDFYEQYF
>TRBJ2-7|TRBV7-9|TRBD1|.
TGTGCCAGCAGCTTACTCCGGACAGGGGGGAACGAGCAGTACTTC
CASSLLRTGGNEQYF
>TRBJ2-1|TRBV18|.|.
TGTGCCAGCTCACGAGATCTCGGGACGGCTAGGATTGCTAACTCCTACAATGAGCAGTTCTTC
CASSRDLGTARIANSYNEQFF
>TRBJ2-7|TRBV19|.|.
TGTGCCAGTAGTCGGGGGGCCTCCTACGAGCAGTACTTC
CASSRGASYEQYF
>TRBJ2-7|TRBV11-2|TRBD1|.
TGTGCCAGCAGCTCAACCGGGACAGTCGAGCAGTACTTC
CASSSTGTVEQYF
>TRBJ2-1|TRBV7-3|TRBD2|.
TGTGCCAGCAGCCCGCACAGCACCGTCCTAGCGGGATTGAATGAGCAGTTCTTC
CASSPHSTVLAGLNEQFF
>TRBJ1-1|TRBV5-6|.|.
TGTGCCAGCAGCCAAGGGTACGGAGGCACTGAAGCTTTCTTT
CASSQGYGGTEAFF
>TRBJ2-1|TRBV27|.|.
TGTGCCAGCAGCGACTACAATGAGCAGTTCTTC
CASSDYNEQFF
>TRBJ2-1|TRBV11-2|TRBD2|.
TGTGCCAGCAGCAGTATAGCGGGAGAGTACAATGAGCAGTTCTTC
CASSSIAGEYNEQFF
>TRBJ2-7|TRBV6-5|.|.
TGTGCCAGCAGTTACCGGAGGGGGTCAGGGTACGAGCAGTACTTC
CASSYRRGSGYEQYF
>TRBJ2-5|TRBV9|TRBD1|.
TGTGCCAGCAGCGTAGCCTGGGACAGGGAGACCCAGTACTTC
CASSVAWDRETQYF
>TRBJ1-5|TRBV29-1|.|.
TGCAGCGTTTCGGGGGCTATAGATCAGCCCCAGCATTTT
CSVSGAIDQPQHF
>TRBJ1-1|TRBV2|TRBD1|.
TGTGCCAGCAGTGGAGAACAGGGGACTGAAGCTTTCTTT
CASSGEQGTEAFF
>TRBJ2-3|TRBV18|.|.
TGTGCCAGCTCACCTTATGGGACGGCCTCCACAGATACGCAGTATTTT
CASSPYGTASTDTQYF
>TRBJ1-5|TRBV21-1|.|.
TGTGCCACCAATTTCCCTCGGGACCACAGGTCTGGTCAGCCCCAGCATTTT
CATNFPRDHRSGQPQHF
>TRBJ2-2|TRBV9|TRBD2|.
TGTGCCAGCAGCGTAGGCGGGACTAAGGTGGCCGGGGAGCTGTTTTTT
CASSVGGTKVAGELFF